This T cell receptor (beta chain) was retrieved from a study of T cell repertoires in cytomegalovirus infection. Study background: CMV infection plus the matching HLA type was flagged by public TCR beta signatures. Study conclusions and caveats: Summed frequency of shared TCR beta families picked out CMV carriers who also had the relevant HLA. Dominant in the ex vivo response were TCR beta clonotypes restricted by HLA-C and specific for CMV.

Germline lookup yields CDR1 SGHTA and CDR2 FQGNSA. V gave up 5 bases and J gave up 7 bases; unmatched junction bases: 12. The CDR3 contains 16 residues. TCRdb re-analysed the reads in MiXCR, keeping a single row per CDR3 protein. Of 400,000 or so distinct CDR3 sequences in the sample, 15% to 20% were seen once. This clonotype occurred many times. The antigen remains unidentified. V and J are TRBV7-2 and TRBJ1-5; TRBD1 agrees at 9 bases. Sequencing input: PBMCs. The sequence was collected from a human donor in good health (CMV status not recorded). Some clones in this sample may be carry-over from other donors' samples. This chain's CDR3 is CASSPGTGRIEQPQHF. The CDR3 DNA reads as TGTGCCAGCAGCCCAGGGACAGGGAGGATAGAGCAGCCCCAGCATTTT.